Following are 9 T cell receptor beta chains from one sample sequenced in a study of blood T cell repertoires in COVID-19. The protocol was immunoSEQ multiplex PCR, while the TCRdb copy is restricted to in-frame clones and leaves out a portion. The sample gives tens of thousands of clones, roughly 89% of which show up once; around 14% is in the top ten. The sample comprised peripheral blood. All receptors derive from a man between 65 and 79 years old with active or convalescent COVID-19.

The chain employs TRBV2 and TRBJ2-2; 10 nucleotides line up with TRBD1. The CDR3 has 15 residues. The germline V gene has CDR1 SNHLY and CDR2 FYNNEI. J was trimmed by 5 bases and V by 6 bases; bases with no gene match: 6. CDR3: CASSGGQGWTGELFF. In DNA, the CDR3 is TGTGCCAGCAGCGGGGGACAGGGGTGGACCGGGGAGCTGTTTTTT.

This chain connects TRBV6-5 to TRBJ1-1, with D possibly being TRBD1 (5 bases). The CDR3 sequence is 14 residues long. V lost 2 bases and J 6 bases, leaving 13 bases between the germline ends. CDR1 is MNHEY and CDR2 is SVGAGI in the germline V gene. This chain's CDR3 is CASSYRDPGAEAFF. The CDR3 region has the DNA TGTGCCAGCAGTTACCGGGACCCGGGGGCTGAAGCTTTCTTT.

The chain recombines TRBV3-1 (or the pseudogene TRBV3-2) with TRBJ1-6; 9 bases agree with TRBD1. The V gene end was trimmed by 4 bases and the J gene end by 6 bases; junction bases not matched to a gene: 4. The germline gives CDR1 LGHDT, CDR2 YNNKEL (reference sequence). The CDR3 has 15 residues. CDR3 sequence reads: CASSPPGQGNSPLHF. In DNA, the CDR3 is TGTGCCAGCAGCCCTCCGGGACAGGGTAATTCACCCCTCCACTTT.

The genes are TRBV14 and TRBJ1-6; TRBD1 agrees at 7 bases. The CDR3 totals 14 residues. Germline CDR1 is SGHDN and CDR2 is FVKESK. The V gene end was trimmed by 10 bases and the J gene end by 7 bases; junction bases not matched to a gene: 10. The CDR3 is CATAAGTANSPLHF. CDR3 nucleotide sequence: TGTGCCACCGCAGCCGGGACAGCGAATTCACCCCTCCACTTT. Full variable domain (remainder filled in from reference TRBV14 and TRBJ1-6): EAGVTQFPSHSVIEKGQTVTLRCDPISGHDNLYWYRRVMGKEIKFLLHFVKESKQDESGMPNNRFLAERTGGTYSTLKVQPAELEDSGVYFCATAAGTANSPLHFGNGTRLTVT.

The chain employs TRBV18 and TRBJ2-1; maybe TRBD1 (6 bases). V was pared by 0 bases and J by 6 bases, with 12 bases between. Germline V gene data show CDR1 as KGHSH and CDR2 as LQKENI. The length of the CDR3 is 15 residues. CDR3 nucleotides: TGTGCCAGCTCACCACCGGGCCTAGGGGGCAATGAGCAGTTCTTC. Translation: CASSPPGLGGNEQFF.

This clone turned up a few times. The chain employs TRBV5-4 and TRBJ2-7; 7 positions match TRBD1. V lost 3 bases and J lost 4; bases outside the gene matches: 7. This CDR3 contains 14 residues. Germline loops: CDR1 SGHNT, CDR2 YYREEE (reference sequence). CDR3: CASSWGQMEYEQYF. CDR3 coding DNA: TGTGCCAGCAGCTGGGGACAGATGGAATACGAGCAGTACTTC.

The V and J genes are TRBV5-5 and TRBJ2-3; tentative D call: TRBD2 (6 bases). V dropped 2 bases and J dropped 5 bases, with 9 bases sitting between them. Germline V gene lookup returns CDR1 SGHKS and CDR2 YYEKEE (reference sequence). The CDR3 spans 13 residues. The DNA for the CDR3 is TGTGCCAGCAGCTTAGCGGGTATAGATACGCAGTATTTT. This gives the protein CASSLAGIDTQYF. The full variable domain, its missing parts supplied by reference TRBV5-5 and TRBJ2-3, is DAGVTQSPTHLIKTRGQQVTLRCSPISGHKSVSWYQQVLGQGPQFIFQYYEKEERGRGNFPDRFSARQFPNYSSELNVNALLLGDSALYLCASSLAGIDTQYFGPGTRLTVL.

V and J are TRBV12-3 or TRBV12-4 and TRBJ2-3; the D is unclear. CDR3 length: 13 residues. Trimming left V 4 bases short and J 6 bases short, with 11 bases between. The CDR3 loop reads CASSSTRVDTQYF. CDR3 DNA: TGTGCCAGCAGTTCCACTCGGGTGGATACGCAGTATTTT.

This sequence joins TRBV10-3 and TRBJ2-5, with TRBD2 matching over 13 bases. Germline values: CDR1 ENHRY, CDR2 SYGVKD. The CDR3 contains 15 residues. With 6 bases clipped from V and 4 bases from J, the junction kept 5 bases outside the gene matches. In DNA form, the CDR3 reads TGTGCCATCAGCGCTGGACTAGCGGGAGCAGAGACCCAGTACTTC. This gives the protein CAISAGLAGAETQYF.